The 26 T cell receptor beta chains listed next were all sequenced from one sample in a study of tumor-infiltrating lymphocytes in primary liver carcinoma. The template, 450 to 650 ng total RNA, yielded TCR beta cDNA made with a constant-region primer. ARM-PCR, slightly modified, supplied the TCR beta libraries through three nested multiplex PCR rounds. A C-beta reverse primer and TRBV1-TRBV30 forward primers served in each of the first two PCR rounds, at approximately 10 cycles apiece. TCRdb reprocessed the multiplex PCR reads via MiXCR and lists one record per CDR3 protein. The table has 95,000 to 150,000 distinct CDR3 sequences, around two thirds seen once. The approximately 17-32 mg bulk tissue piece was not sorted before simultaneous RNA and DNA extraction. Material: liver tumor tissue from sampling region 1. Documented subset: tumor region T1, superior pole. The receptors derive from an older woman with primary liver carcinoma and hepatitis B virus infection.

Concerning this clonotype itself: A read error is possible here, since a much larger clone lies one base away. V and J are TRBV4-1 and TRBJ2-7, with 11 bases lining up with TRBD1. Germline V gene sequence: CDR1 MGHRA, CDR2 YSYEKL. This CDR3 has 16 amino acids. The CDR3 is CASNQESGQGAGEQYF. CDR3 in DNA: TGCGCCAGCAACCAAGAAAGTGGACAGGGGGCGGGCGAGCAGTACTTC.

A single count supports this clonotype. Being one base from a much bigger clone, this may be a read error. CDR3 sequence (DNA): TGTGCCAGCAGCCCACTTAGCGGGGAAGAGACCCAGTGCTTC. Translating gives CASSPLSGEETQCF. The chain uses TRBV5-6 and TRBJ2-5, with TRBD2 matching 8 bases. From germline, CDR1 is SGHDT and CDR2 YYEEEE. This CDR3 contains 14 residues. Full variable domain (rest looked up from reference TRBV5-6 and TRBJ2-5): DAGVTQSPTHLIKTRGQQVTLRCSPKSGHDTVSWYQQALGQGPQFIFQYYEEEERQRGNFPDRFSGHQFPNYSSELNVNALLLGDSALYLCASSPLSGEETQCFGPGTRLLVL.

As regards this clonotype: The conserved closing phenylalanine or tryptophan is absent in this CDR3, likely reflecting a read error. The chain couples TRBV11-2 to TRBJ2-7, with 11 nucleotides matching TRBD2. The V gene's germline CDR1 is SGHAT and CDR2 FQNNGV. This CDR3 has 17 amino acids. DNA for the CDR3: TGTGCCAGCAGTTCACAACGGACTAGCGGGCTGACCTATGAGCAGTACTCC. Its protein is CASSSQRTSGLTYEQYS.

Regarding this clonotype: The junction departs from the called germline gene at one end, perhaps through a read error. The chain couples TRBV11-3 to TRBJ2-7, with D possibly matching TRBD1 (6 bases). Germline CDR1 reads SGHNT; CDR2 reads YENEEA. The CDR3 extends over 14 amino acids. The CDR3 coding sequence is TGCGCCAGCAGCCCCCCTTCAGGGGCTAGCATGCAGTACTTC. This encodes CASSPPSGASMQYF.

Concerning this clonotype itself: This clone may be a read error of a much larger clone one base away. The CDR3 end shows no conserved phenylalanine or tryptophan, and so a read error is likely. The genes are TRBV7-8 and TRBJ1-2; 7 nucleotides match TRBD1. J lost 4 bases, V lost 1 base, and 0 bases had no gene match. The CDR3 totals 13 residues. Germline V lookup: CDR1 SGHVS, CDR2 FQNEAQ. CDR3 loop: CASSLDRGYGYTI. The CDR3 DNA is TGTGCCAGCAGCTTAGACAGGGGCTATGGCTACACCATC.

This clonotype was recorded once. With a much larger clone just one base away, this may be a read error. The chain is built from TRBV28 and TRBJ2-7; tentative D call: TRBD2 (6 bases). The CDR3 extends over 15 amino acids. V was clipped by 6 bases and J by 7 bases, with 22 bases between them. Per the germline V gene, CDR1 is MDHEN and CDR2 is SYDVKM. CDR3 bases: TGTGCCAGCAGCGAAAGACTAGTGGGAGTCGAAGAGCAGTACTTC. It codes for CASSERLVGVEEQYF.

With respect to this clonotype: A much larger clone lies one base from this, so it may be a read error. The chain links TRBV6-1 to TRBJ2-7; 7 bases fit TRBD1. Germline V gene lookup returns CDR1 MNHNS and CDR2 SASEGT. V lost 2 bases and J lost 7; bases outside the gene matches: 11. The CDR3 length is 15 residues. In DNA form, the CDR3 reads TGTGCCAGCAGTGAATTTCAGGGGGACACCGAAGAGCAGTACTTC. Encoded protein: CASSEFQGDTEEQYF.

Concerning this clonotype itself: The junction does not match germline at one end; this may be a read error. The V and J genes are TRBV28 and TRBJ1-2; D unclear. The CDR3 loop spans 14 amino acids. Germline values: CDR1 MDHEN, CDR2 SYDVKM. The chain's CDR3 is CTSSLTEGYYGYTF. The DNA of the CDR3 is TGTACCAGCAGTTTAACGGAGGGCTACTACGGCTACACCTTC.

A word on this clonotype: An end of the junction differs from the germline gene, which may be a read error. The genes are TRBV5-4 and TRBJ2-3; a possible D gene is TRBD2 (7 bases). The CDR3 covers 14 residues. Germline assignment: CDR1 SGHNT and CDR2 YYREEE (reference sequence). CDR3 DNA: TGTGCCAGCACCGCGGGGGCGGGAGAAGATACGAAGTATTTT. This gives the protein CASTAGAGEDTKYF.

Comment on this clonotype: Since the CDR3 does not end with the conserved phenylalanine or tryptophan, this likely comes from a read error. The CDR3 spells CASSPGLAYDEQFL. For the CDR3, the DNA is TGCGCCAGCAGCCCGGGACTAGCCTACGATGAGCAGTTCCTC. The chain uses TRBV4-1 and TRBJ2-1, with TRBD2 matching 9 bases. Germline V CDR1 and CDR2: MGHRA, YSYEKL. This CDR3 is 14 amino acids long.

With respect to this clonotype: The conserved final phenylalanine or tryptophan is absent from the CDR3, which likely points to a read error. The DNA is omitted, as the CDR3 cannot be located on it reliably, and the CDR3 follows TCRdb's listing. The chain links TRBV4-1 to TRBJ1-1; TRBD1 is the table's D call and was not checked against the DNA. Germline V gene sequence: CDR1 MGHRA, CDR2 YSYEKL. Both ends counted, the CDR3 spans 14 residues. CDR3 sequence reads: CASSPRQGDTEAYI.

This clonotype was observed once. A much larger clone sits a single nucleotide away, making a read error possible. The chain joins TRBV12-3 or TRBV12-4 to TRBJ1-5; D might be TRBD1 (6 bases). Trimming took 5 bases from V and 12 from J, leaving 14 bases between them. CDR3 length: 12 amino acids. The DNA of the CDR3 is TGTGCCAGCAGTCAAGCCCAGGGGCACCAGCATTTT. Protein sequence: CASSQAQGHQHF.

Concerning this clonotype: One end of the junction fails to match germline, which may point to a read error. V is TRBV6-1 and J is TRBJ2-7, with 12 positions matching TRBD2. The CDR3 length is 17 residues. Germline V lookup: CDR1 MNHNS, CDR2 SASEGT. The CDR3 here is CASNERAPSGRVTEQYF. As DNA, the CDR3 is TGTGCCAGCAATGAAAGAGCTCCTAGCGGGAGGGTTACCGAGCAGTATTTC.

A note on this clonotype: The missing conserved phenylalanine or tryptophan at the end of this CDR3 makes a read error likely. The chain combines TRBV6-1 with TRBJ2-7; TRBD1 matches at 7 bases. Germline loops: CDR1 MNHNS, CDR2 SASEGT. The CDR3 extends over 16 amino acids. CDR3 region: CASSTTGARGSYEQYI. CDR3 sequence (DNA): TGTGCCAGCAGTACTACAGGGGCCCGCGGCTCCTATGAGCAGTACATC.

With respect to this clonotype: A much larger clone is a single base away; this may be a read error. The final CDR3 position lacks the conserved phenylalanine or tryptophan, pointing to a likely read error. The V and J genes are TRBV6-1 and TRBJ1-5; weak D call: TRBD1 (5 bases). The CDR3 runs to 13 residues. Germline lookup yields CDR1 MNHNS and CDR2 SASEGT. V lost 11 bases, J lost 7 bases, and 18 bases lay in between. The CDR3 coding sequence is TGTGCCGGGCATACGGGGCCCAAGCAGCCCCAGCATTCT. It is translated as CAGHTGPKQPQHS.

With regard to this clonotype: This may be a read error: a much more frequent sequence differs by one nucleotide. The V and J genes are TRBV6-6 and TRBJ2-1, with D possibly matching TRBD2 (6 bases). Germline lookup yields CDR1 MNHNY and CDR2 SVGAGI (reference sequence). The CDR3 has 14 residues. Trimming removed 5 bases from V and 9 bases from J, with 17 bases in between. The DNA of the CDR3 is TGTGCCAGCAGTACGACTAGACGCGACATTGAGCAGTTCTTC. Encoded protein: CASSTTRRDIEQFF.

This clonotype was seen ten or more times. V and J are TRBV11-2 and TRBJ2-7, with TRBD2 matching 8 bases. Germline V CDR1 and CDR2: SGHAT, FQNNGV. J gave up 0 bases and V 3 bases, and 4 bases lay outside the gene matches. The CDR3 totals 15 residues. Here the CDR3 DNA reads TGTGCCAGCAGCTTGTCCAGCGGGAGCTCCTACGAGCAGTACTTC. Its protein product is CASSLSSGSSYEQYF.

Details on this clonotype: The germline gene is not matched at one end of the junction; a read error may be the cause. The DNA for the CDR3 is TGTGCCAGCAGCCGTACTTTGGTCAATGAACAGTTCTTC. It translates to CASSRTLVNEQFF. The chain has TRBV11-2 and TRBJ2-1, with D hard to call. Per the germline V gene, CDR1 is SGHAT and CDR2 is FQNNGV. This CDR3 spans 13 amino acids.

In regard to this clonotype: No conserved phenylalanine or tryptophan ends this CDR3, so it is likely a read error. The chain uses TRBV11-2 and TRBJ2-3, with D tentatively TRBD1 (6 bases). Deletions cut 5 bases from V and 2 bases from J, with 17 bases between. The CDR3 length is 16 residues. CDR1 SGHAT and CDR2 FQNNGV come from the germline V gene. CDR3 in DNA: TGTGCCAGCAGCCTGAGGACAGAGGTAGACACAGATACGCAGTATTCT. It codes for CASSLRTEVDTDTQYS.

This clonotype was observed at least ten times. The rearrangement links TRBV12-3 or TRBV12-4 to TRBJ1-2; TRBD1 aligns across 7 bases. V lost 3 bases to trimming and J lost 6 bases; unmatched junction nucleotides: 7. The CDR3 extends over 14 amino acids. The chain's CDR3 is CASSFTGGTDGYTF. The CDR3 region has the DNA TGTGCCAGCAGTTTCACCGGTGGGACAGATGGCTACACCTTC.

As for this clonotype: A clone one base away is much larger, so this may be a read error. This chain connects TRBV12-3 or TRBV12-4 to TRBJ1-3, with D perhaps TRBD1 (5 bases). V was cut by 7 bases and J by 0 bases, with 16 bases left in between. The CDR3 spans 16 residues. The CDR3 reads CASNVAARGSGNTIYF. CDR3 DNA: TGTGCCAGCAATGTTGCAGCAAGGGGCTCTGGAAACACCATATATTTT.

As to this clonotype: One junction end does not reproduce the germline sequence, and a read error may be involved. The chain is built from TRBV6-5 and TRBJ2-1, with D hard to call. Germline loops: CDR1 MNHEY, CDR2 SVGAGI. The CDR3 is 11 amino acids. CDR3 sequence reads: CASTKHNEQFF. The DNA of the CDR3 is TGTGCCAGCACCAAACACAACGAGCAGTTCTTC.

Worth noting for this clonotype: Lacking the conserved final phenylalanine or tryptophan, this CDR3 likely reflects a read error. The DNA is omitted, as the CDR3 cannot be located on it reliably, and the CDR3 follows TCRdb's listing. This CDR3 reads CASSLTPTTFFNDEKFS. This sequence joins TRBV11-2 and TRBJ2-1. Including both end residues, the CDR3 is 17 amino acids long. Germline assignment: CDR1 SGHAT and CDR2 FQNNGV.

Of note for this clonotype: A read error may account for a junction end that differs from germline. The chain is built from TRBV6-5 and TRBJ2-1; the match to TRBD2 covers 14 bases. The CDR3 is 16 amino acids. CDR1 MNHEY and CDR2 SVGAGI come from the germline V gene. The CDR3 DNA reads TGTGCCAGCAGTTACTCGACTAGCGGGAGGGCCGATGAACAGTTCTTC. The encoded protein is CASSYSTSGRADEQFF.

The rearrangement links TRBV6-5 to TRBJ2-3; tentative D call: TRBD2 (6 bases). CDR1 MNHEY and CDR2 SVGAGI come from the germline V gene. The CDR3 contains 16 residues. V gave up 2 bases and J gave up 6 bases, with 18 bases separating them. This chain's CDR3 is CASSYRDGRISDTQYF. The CDR3 coding sequence is TGTGCCAGCAGTTACAGGGACGGGAGAATTTCTGATACGCAGTATTTT.

This clonotype was seen a single time. The junction does not match germline at one end; this may be a read error. V usage is TRBV11-2 and J usage is TRBJ2-1; no reliable D call. The germline V gene encodes CDR1 SGHAT and CDR2 FQNNGV. The CDR3 is 13 residues long. CDR3 sequence reads: CASSFSVGNGQFF. DNA of the CDR3: TGTGCCAGCAGCTTCTCGGTAGGCAATGGGCAGTTCTTC.